The clone carrying this TCR beta chain was counted a single time. No antigen is known for it. Here immunoSEQ multiplex PCR was the method, and the copy in TCRdb shows in-frame clones only, minus some. The data contain about 66,000 clones, roughly 74% of them singletons. These data come from a study of a mutant IDH1 vaccine in newly diagnosed glioma. The wider study: Patients got their first vaccination 4-6 weeks after radiotherapy alone, or with temozolomide cycles. Former treatment meant radiotherapy, temozolomide, or both; the majority had gotten both.

The CDR3 extends over 14 amino acids. V lost 1 base and J lost 3, with 8 bases in between. Germline-derived CDR1 and CDR2 are SGHKS and YYEKEE (reference sequence). Study-level findings and limits: Pseudoprogression seemed unrelated to changes in top peripheral T cell clonotypes.

The time point was: week 35, safety follow-up. The content of each vaccine dose was 300 ug of mutant IDH1 20-mer peptide, and topical imiquimod accompanied it. Weeks 1, 3, 5, 7, 11, 15, 19 and 23 were when patients received their eight vaccinations. J is TRBJ1-5 and V is TRBV5-5; D remains ambiguous. The sequence came from a man aged 50 to 59 with glioma. Sequenced material: PBMCs, taken from a glioma patient whose treatment included an IDH1 peptide vaccine. This CDR3 reads CASSLRVANQPQHF. The CDR3 nucleotides read TGTGCCAGCAGCTTGAGAGTTGCCAATCAGCCCCAGCATTTT.